This T cell receptor (beta chain) was observed in a study of cytomegalovirus exposure and HLA in healthy donors. At the level of the study: One earlier analysis, a look at 150 million to 200 million T cells, found 117 million unique TCR beta sequences. An early release of data contained approximately 85 million unique TCRs, which came from HLA-typed donors.

This clone was seen only a few times. Its antigen remains unidentified. The germline gives CDR1 SGHRS, CDR2 YFSETQ. The ends were cut back, 0 bases at V and 7 bases at J, with 8 bases in the middle. The CDR3 is 13 amino acids. Use of 60 Vbeta and 13 Jbeta primers characterized the PCR. The data were produced by immunoSEQ multiplex PCR, yet TCRdb's version contains in-frame clones alone and is incomplete. The sample contains roughly 150,000 clones, about 77% of which appear only once. Study-level results: Overall, about 160 TCR beta chains were annotated as cytomegalovirus-associated.

The sequence derives from a man aged 18-30 years in good health and CMV-seropositive. Sequencing was carried out using PBMCs. The chain links TRBV5-1 to TRBJ2-1; no reliable D call. CDR3: CASSLGLRNEQFF. In DNA, the CDR3 is TGCGCCAGCAGCTTGGGACTGCGGAATGAGCAGTTCTTC.